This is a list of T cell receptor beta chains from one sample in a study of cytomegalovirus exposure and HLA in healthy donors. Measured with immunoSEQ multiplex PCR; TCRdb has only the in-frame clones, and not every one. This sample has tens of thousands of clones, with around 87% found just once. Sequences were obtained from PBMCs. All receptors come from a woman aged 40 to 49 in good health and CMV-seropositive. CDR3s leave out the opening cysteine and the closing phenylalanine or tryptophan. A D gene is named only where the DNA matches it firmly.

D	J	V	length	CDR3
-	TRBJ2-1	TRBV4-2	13	ASSKGGQGYNEQF
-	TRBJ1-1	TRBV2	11	ASRRTEGTEAF
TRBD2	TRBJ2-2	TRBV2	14	ASTPGVVGGAGELF
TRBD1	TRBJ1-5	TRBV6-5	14	ASSSAGTGESQPQH
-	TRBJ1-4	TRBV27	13	ASRMGGATNEKLF
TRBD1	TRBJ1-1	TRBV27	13	ASSNSGQGFAEAF
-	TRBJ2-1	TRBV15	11	ATSFTSYNEQF
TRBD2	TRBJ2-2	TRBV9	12	ASKRTSGSGELF
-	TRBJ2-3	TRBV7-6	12	ASTLWGSPDTQY
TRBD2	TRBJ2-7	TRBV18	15	ASSPLPSGRDIDEQY
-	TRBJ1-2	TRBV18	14	ASSPLEHGEHYGYT
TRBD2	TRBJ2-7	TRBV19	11	ASTKRGGEEQY
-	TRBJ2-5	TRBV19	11	ASSAPNGETQY
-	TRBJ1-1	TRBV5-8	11	ASRERGATEAF
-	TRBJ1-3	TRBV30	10	AWSVHGNTIY
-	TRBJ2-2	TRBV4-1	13	ASSQAEENTGELF